A selection of T cell receptor beta chains follows, all from one sample in a study of cytomegalovirus exposure and HLA in healthy donors. Repertoires were generated with immunoSEQ multiplex PCR, while TCRdb's copy carries only in-frame clones and drops some. Of around 170,000 clones in the sample, 84% were seen once. The sequencing sample was made of PBMCs. Receptors originate from a woman in her fifties or sixties in good health and CMV-seropositive. The conserved cysteine and the conserved F or W are not part of the CDR3 here.

J	V	CDR3
TRBJ1-6	TRBV5-1	ASSLGLLQGSGSPLH
TRBJ2-7	TRBV10-1	ASSDETGDRGRSFYYEQY
TRBJ2-3	TRBV5-4	ASSGGSDTQY
TRBJ2-2	TRBV11-2	ASSPGLAGATNTGELF
TRBJ2-7	TRBV19	ASSSSGRQY
TRBJ1-1	TRBV7-2	ASSGGGWGTEAF
TRBJ1-6	TRBV14	ASSQSFYNSPLH
TRBJ1-1	TRBV19	ASSIYRTDGRNTEAF
TRBJ2-4	TRBV6-1	ASRDTGLAKNIQY
TRBJ2-5	TRBV6-5	ATGGQRSSETQY
TRBJ1-1	TRBV30	AWGQETEAF
TRBJ2-7	TRBV19	ASSIPGGNSYEQY
TRBJ2-3	TRBV4-1	ASSQVGTGADTQY
TRBJ1-6	TRBV6-1	ASSVGTGGPYNSPLH
TRBJ2-5	TRBV6-6	ASRHSGGQETQY
TRBJ2-5	TRBV2	ASSQQPQETQY
TRBJ1-1	TRBV19	ASSIRGQGLTEAF
TRBJ2-7	TRBV7-9	SSSLDQGREQY
TRBJ1-1	TRBV15	ATSTRTGPMNTEAF
TRBJ2-7	TRBV28	ASSLGGGSYEQY
TRBJ2-7	TRBV7-2	ASSRTSGGREQY
TRBJ1-4	TRBV19	ASSIDEGSANEKLF
TRBJ2-3	TRBV6-5	ASSYAYRGDTQY
TRBJ1-2	TRBV7-9	ASSLQGVGGYT
TRBJ2-6	TRBV18	ASPEITVAGANVLT
TRBJ2-5	TRBV5-4	ASSPRAVKGETQY
TRBJ1-4	TRBV6-5	ASSYEGGVGPVMF
TRBJ1-1	TRBV21-1	ASSTGGGCTEAF
TRBJ1-2	TRBV29-1	SVVGQGAWGYT
TRBJ2-1	TRBV7-7	ASSGGPYNEQF
TRBJ1-5	TRBV28	ASTIGTGGNQPQH
TRBJ2-7	TRBV4-1	ASSQEGLSYEQY
TRBJ2-1	TRBV5-1	ASSLAATISYNEQF
TRBJ2-4	TRBV6-5	ASSYSLWEAKNIQY
TRBJ2-3	TRBV19	ASSTAGRNTQY
TRBJ1-1	TRBV5-1	ASSSQGETEAF
TRBJ1-5	TRBV6-1	ASSEGQGPHQPQH
TRBJ1-2	TRBV7-2	ASSLGEVYGYT
TRBJ2-1	TRBV2	ASSGQGRNEQF
TRBJ2-7	TRBV7-2	ASSLRFRTGGFNEQY
TRBJ1-2	TRBV6-5	ASTQGISNYGYT
TRBJ1-4	TRBV6-5	ASSYSAGRNEKLF
TRBJ2-5	TRBV7-8	ASSLGTSGGWYQETQY
TRBJ1-5	TRBV2	ASSERGSHQPQH